Below are 5 T cell receptor beta chains sequenced from a single sample in a study of shared clonotypes between healthy human individuals. Sequenced by immunoSEQ multiplex PCR; TCRdb stores in-frame clones only, minus some. The sample contains millions of clones, just over 90% of which appear only once. The specimen sequenced was naive CD4+ T cells sorted from blood. Subset in this sample: CD45RA+ positively selected. The source of these receptors is a man younger than 30 in good health.

The rearrangement joins TRBV9 to TRBJ2-2; 9 nucleotides match TRBD2. Germline CDR1 is SGDLS and CDR2 is YYNGEE. This CDR3 has 16 residues. The V and J ends lost 0 bases and 6 bases, in that order; junction bases with no gene match: 6. CDR3 residues: CASSVDVSGSPGELFF. The CDR3 coding sequence is TGTGCCAGCAGCGTAGACGTTAGCGGGAGCCCCGGGGAGCTGTTTTTT.

J is TRBJ1-4 and V is TRBV27; D gene uncertain. The V gene lost 5 bases and the J gene lost 5 bases, with 12 bases spanning the gap. The germline CDR1 and CDR2 sequences are MNHEY and SMNVEV (reference sequence). This CDR3 is built from 14 residues. Here the CDR3 DNA reads TGTGCCAGCAGTCCCACTACCCCCAATGAAAAACTGTTTTTT. This encodes CASSPTTPNEKLFF.

In the case of this clone: Other DNA sequences in the sample encode the same CDR3. V and J are TRBV5-1 and TRBJ2-7, with 7 bases that match TRBD1. With V trimmed by 3 bases and J by 1 base, 4 bases remained unmatched. The CDR3 has 14 residues. Germline-derived CDR1 and CDR2 are SGHRS and YFSETQ. CDR3 DNA: TGCGCCAGCAGCTCTGGACAGGCGTCCTACGAGCAGTACTTC. Translating gives CASSSGQASYEQYF.

V gene TRBV19 combines with J gene TRBJ1-4; D gene uncertain. Per the germline V gene, CDR1 is LNHDA and CDR2 is SQIVND (reference sequence). The CDR3 contains 14 residues. The V end was cut by 3 bases, the J end by 4 bases, with 9 bases between. CDR3 residues: CASSMGILNEKLFF. For the CDR3, the DNA is TGTGCCAGTAGTATGGGTATTCTTAATGAAAAACTGTTTTTT.

This clone has only a few counts. The rearrangement joins TRBV30 to TRBJ1-4; 8 bases agree with TRBD1. This CDR3 region has 14 residues. The germline gives CDR1 GTSNPN, CDR2 SVGIG (reference sequence). Trimming removed 2 bases from V and 8 bases from J; junction bases left unmatched: 7. This CDR3 reads CAWSPDRGREKLFF. The CDR3 coding sequence is TGTGCCTGGAGTCCAGACAGGGGCAGGGAAAAACTGTTTTTT.